A selection of T cell receptor beta chains follows, all from one sample in a study of blood T cell repertoires in COVID-19. The table came from immunoSEQ multiplex PCR; TCRdb's copy has only in-frame clones and leaves some out. Of about 69,000 clones detected, roughly four fifths appear once; the ten largest clones hold about an eighth. Sequenced sample: peripheral blood. These receptor sequences come from a man in his forties or fifties with COVID-19, enrolled during active disease. Each CDR3 is given with its conserved first and last residue. Fields, in order: clone size, J gene, V gene, CDR3 protein. The size of a clone is reported for some rows only, either as once, few or many, or as a class for expanded clones.

size: .
J: TRBJ1-4
V: TRBV7-9
CDR3: CASSSGVRREKLFF

size: .
J: TRBJ1-2
V: TRBV7-2
CDR3: CASSLAREEGYTF

size: .
J: TRBJ2-5
V: TRBV11-3
CDR3: CASSRSGPKETQYF

size: .
J: TRBJ1-2
V: TRBV11-2
CDR3: CASYSLRYGYTF

size: .
J: TRBJ2-5
V: TRBV10-1
CDR3: CASSEGVAGEETQYF

size: .
J: TRBJ1-2
V: TRBV12-3/TRBV12-4
CDR3: CASSRDSGDGYTF

size: .
J: TRBJ2-2
V: TRBV5-6
CDR3: CASSLGRVNTGELFF

size: few
J: TRBJ2-7
V: TRBV5-6
CDR3: CASSLDTGTSGADEQYF

size: few
J: TRBJ1-1
V: TRBV5-6
CDR3: CASSVQGLAFF

size: once
J: TRBJ2-2
V: TRBV12-5
CDR3: CASGPGEGRLAGELFF

size: .
J: TRBJ2-2
V: TRBV19
CDR3: CASGNKGLNTGELFF

size: .
J: TRBJ2-2
V: TRBV14
CDR3: CASSLGLAGALTGELFF

size: once
J: TRBJ1-3
V: TRBV7-3
CDR3: CASSLNTGTGNTIYF

size: .
J: TRBJ2-7
V: TRBV6-5
CDR3: CASSYGGLTYEQYF

size: .
J: TRBJ2-6
V: TRBV2
CDR3: CASSEPGTGANVLTF

size: .
J: TRBJ1-1
V: TRBV10-2
CDR3: CASGAGNTEAFF

size: .
J: TRBJ2-1
V: TRBV5-1
CDR3: CASSLGQGREQFF

size: .
J: TRBJ2-1
V: TRBV5-1
CDR3: CASSLQAYSYNEQFF

size: .
J: TRBJ1-1
V: TRBV9
CDR3: CASSVEGGPALTEAFF

size: once
J: TRBJ1-6
V: TRBV23-1
CDR3: CASSQFNPGPGSPLHF

size: .
J: TRBJ1-5
V: TRBV2
CDR3: CASRFTGGSNQPQHF

size: .
J: TRBJ2-3
V: TRBV5-1
CDR3: CASSLDLVADTQYF

size: .
J: TRBJ1-1
V: TRBV7-9
CDR3: CASSAGLGSTEAFF

size: .
J: TRBJ2-5
V: TRBV7-9
CDR3: CASSPGVGETQYF